The entry that follows covers one TCR beta chain sequence. This specimen belongs to a study of Graves' ophthalmopathy and Graves' hyperthyroidism. RNA transcripts served as template for amplifying TCR beta CDR3 sequences. HTBI primers were used in a first-round RT-PCR, which preceded a second-round multiplex PCR. One entry per CDR3 protein results from TCRdb running MiXCR on the multiplex PCR reads. The sample includes fewer than 650,000 distinct CDR3 sequences, 20% to 25% seen only once; the top ten take about 6.6%. V was trimmed by 3 bases and J by 1 base, leaving 12 bases between them. The length of the CDR3 is 14 residues. Germline lookup yields CDR1 GTSNPN and CDR2 SVGIG (reference sequence). Patients with other autoimmune diseases, uncontrolled infections, pregnancy or lactation were excluded.

This sequence originates from a young woman with stable Graves' hyperthyroidism. Some clones in this sample may be carry-over from other donors' samples. The chain joins TRBV30 to TRBJ2-5; D is ambiguous. The sequenced material came from peripheral blood. This CDR3 is CAWRVSAAQETQYF. CDR3 in DNA: TGTGCCTGGAGGGTGTCGGCAGCCCAAGAGACCCAGTACTTC.